Listed here are 8 T cell receptor beta chains from one sample, sequenced in a study of T cell changes during pregnancy in multiple sclerosis. Measured with immunoSEQ multiplex PCR; TCRdb has only the in-frame clones, and not every one. The sample carries fewer than 85,000 clones, 93% recorded once. Here the sequenced sample was peripheral blood, taken in the second trimester of pregnancy. The receptor set was obtained from a female donor with multiple sclerosis, enrolled in a pregnancy study.

In its sample, this clone was seen once. The V call is TRBV9, the J call TRBJ1-1, with TRBD1 matching over 8 bases. CDR1 is SGDLS and CDR2 is YYNGEE in the germline V gene. With 0 bases clipped from V and 9 bases from J, the junction kept 4 bases outside the gene matches. The CDR3 extends over 13 amino acids. For the CDR3, the DNA is TGTGCCAGCAGCGTAGTAGGACAGGGCCAAGCTTTCTTT. Residues: CASSVVGQGQAFF.

The chain employs TRBV6-5 and TRBJ1-2, with 7 bases that match TRBD1. Looked up from germline, CDR1 is MNHEY and CDR2 is SVGAGI. The CDR3 loop spans 13 amino acids. Germline trimming cut 6 bases from V and 4 bases from J; bases unmatched to any gene: 5. This CDR3 is CASSPDRSYGYTF. The CDR3 DNA reads as TGTGCCAGCAGCCCGGACAGGTCCTATGGCTACACCTTC.

The genes are TRBV15 and TRBJ1-2; D possibly corresponds to TRBD1 (5 bases). The CDR3 runs 15 residues. In germline, CDR1 is LNHNV, CDR2 YYDKDF (reference sequence). The V end lost 4 bases, the J end lost 3 bases, and 15 bases lay between the germline ends. The CDR3 nucleotides are TGTGCCACCAGCACGACCGGGGGGGTGCACTATGGCTACACCTTC. Its translation: CATSTTGGVHYGYTF. The entire variable domain, with the rest obtained from reference TRBV15 and TRBJ1-2, is as follows: DAMVIQNPRYQVTQFGKPVTLSCSQTLNHNVMYWYQQKSSQAPKLLFHYYDKDFNNEADTPDNFQSRRPNTSFCFLDIRSPGLGDTAMYLCATSTTGGVHYGYTFGSGTRLTVV.

The chain joins TRBV5-1 to TRBJ1-1; 7 nucleotides align to TRBD1. Germline-derived CDR1 and CDR2 are SGHRS and YFSETQ. This CDR3 region has 14 residues. V lost 6 bases, J lost 4 bases, and 9 bases stayed unmatched. CDR3 nucleotide sequence: TGCGCCAGCACCTTAGGACAGGAGGGCACTGAAGCTTTCTTT. Amino acid sequence: CASTLGQEGTEAFF.

This rearrangement joins TRBV7-9 to TRBJ2-7; perhaps TRBD1 as D (7 bases). Germline lookup yields CDR1 SEHNR and CDR2 FQNEAQ (reference sequence). V was shortened by 8 bases and J by 4 bases, with 15 bases between the two germline ends. The CDR3 loop spans 13 amino acids. The CDR3: CASFEEGAYEQYF. Written as DNA, the CDR3 is TGTGCCAGCTTTGAGGAGGGGGCATACGAGCAGTACTTC.

This clone has a handful of counts. The rearrangement uses TRBV4-1 and TRBJ2-1, with TRBD2 matching 7 bases. Per the germline V gene, CDR1 is MGHRA and CDR2 is YSYEKL. The CDR3 loop spans 14 amino acids. Trimming cost V 4 bases and J 8 bases; bases outside gene matches: 8. As DNA, the CDR3 is TGCGCCAGCAGCCTCCTCCCTAGCGGCGATGAGCAGTTCTTC. It codes for CASSLLPSGDEQFF.

The CDR3 DNA reads as TGTGCCAGCAGTCCTAAAGGGGACACTGAAGCTTTCTTT. This translates into CASSPKGDTEAFF. This chain links TRBV6-5 with TRBJ1-1, with a possible D match to TRBD1 (5 bases). Germline V lookup: CDR1 MNHEY, CDR2 SVGAGI. Trimming took 5 bases from V and 3 from J, leaving 10 bases between them. CDR3 length: 13 residues.

This chain links TRBV6-5 with TRBJ1-2; D remains unclear. This CDR3 contains 13 residues. Germline V gene sequence: CDR1 MNHEY, CDR2 SVGAGI. V lost 3 bases and J 4 bases, leaving 9 bases between the germline ends. CDR3 protein: CASSYRYSYGYTF. The CDR3 DNA is TGTGCCAGCAGTTATCGATACAGCTATGGCTACACCTTC.